This T cell receptor (beta chain) was identified in a study of cytomegalovirus exposure and HLA in healthy donors. Across the whole study: The roughly 110 validation repertoires matched the 650 to 850 first-cohort repertoires in platform, a later analysis reported. Study-wide results and limits: Reports showed the classifier diagnosing cytomegalovirus status with high specificity and sensitivity. First-cohort TCR clusters tended to co-occur in the approximately 130 validation repertoires, a later analysis found.

A remark on this clone: Its antigen is still unknown.

The donors were part of the validation cohort of 120 or so subjects. That cohort was separate from the first cohort, which comprised 700 or so subjects. Here immunoSEQ multiplex PCR was the method, and the copy in TCRdb shows in-frame clones only, minus some. The repertoire holds 160,000 or so clones, with approximately 86% as singletons. The V and J ends lost 6 bases and 5 bases respectively, with 17 bases between them. This CDR3 has 14 residues. The germline gives CDR1 MNHEY, CDR2 SVGAGI. This chain uses TRBV6-5 with TRBJ2-7; maybe TRBD2 (6 bases). The material sequenced was PBMCs. This sequence was found in a man younger than 35 in good health and CMV-seropositive. CDR3 region: CASRTRGRSDEQYF. The CDR3, as DNA: TGTGCCAGCAGGACCCGAGGGAGGTCCGACGAGCAGTACTTC.